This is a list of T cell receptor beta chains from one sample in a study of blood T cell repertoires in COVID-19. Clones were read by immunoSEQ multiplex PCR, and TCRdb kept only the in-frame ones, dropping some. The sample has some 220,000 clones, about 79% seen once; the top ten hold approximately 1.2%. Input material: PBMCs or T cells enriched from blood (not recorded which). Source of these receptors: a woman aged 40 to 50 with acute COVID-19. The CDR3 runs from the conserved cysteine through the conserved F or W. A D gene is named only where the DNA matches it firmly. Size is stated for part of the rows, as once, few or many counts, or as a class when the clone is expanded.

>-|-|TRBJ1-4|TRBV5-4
CASSFGQGGEKLFF
TGTGCCAGCAGCTTTGGTCAGGGAGGCGAAAAACTGTTTTTT
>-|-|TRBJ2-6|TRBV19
CASTQSRRGGANVLTF
TGTGCCAGTACCCAAAGTAGAAGGGGTGGGGCCAACGTCCTGACTTTC
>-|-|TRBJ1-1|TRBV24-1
CATRGQLNTEAFF
TGTGCCACCAGAGGACAGTTGAACACTGAAGCTTTCTTT
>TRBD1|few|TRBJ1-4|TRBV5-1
CASSRGRQGEKLFF
TGCGCCAGCAGCCGAGGTCGACAGGGCGAGAAACTGTTTTTT
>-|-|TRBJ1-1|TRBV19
CATIPAGGEAFF
TGTGCCACAATTCCGGCCGGCGGTGAAGCTTTCTTT
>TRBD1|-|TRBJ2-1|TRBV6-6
CASRTGGGNEQFF
TGTGCCAGCAGGACAGGGGGTGGGAATGAGCAGTTCTTC
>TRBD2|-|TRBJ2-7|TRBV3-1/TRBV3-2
CASSLGGYGEQYF
TGTGCCAGCAGCCTCGGGGGGTACGGCGAGCAGTACTTC
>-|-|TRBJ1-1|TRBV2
CASSDPGNTEAFF
TGTGCCAGCAGTGACCCAGGGAACACTGAAGCTTTCTTT
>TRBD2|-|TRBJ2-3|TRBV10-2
CASGMTSATDTQYF
TGCGCCAGCGGAATGACTAGCGCCACAGATACGCAGTATTTT
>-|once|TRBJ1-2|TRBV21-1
CASTADRGSGYTF
TGTGCCAGCACCGCCGACAGGGGAAGCGGCTACACCTTC
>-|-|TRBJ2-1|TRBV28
CASSATQGNSYNEQFF
TGTGCCAGCAGTGCCACCCAGGGGAATTCCTACAATGAGCAGTTCTTC
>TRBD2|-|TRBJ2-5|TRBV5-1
CASRFGASLAGEETQYF
TGCGCCAGCAGATTTGGGGCCTCACTAGCGGGAGAGGAGACCCAGTACTTC
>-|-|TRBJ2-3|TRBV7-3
CASSPTPRDTQYF
TGTGCCAGCAGCCCCACCCCCAGGGATACGCAGTATTTT
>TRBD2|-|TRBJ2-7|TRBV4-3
CASSLRYVQGLPSYEQYF
TGCGCCAGCAGCCTACGATACGTTCAGGGACTACCTTCCTACGAGCAGTACTTC
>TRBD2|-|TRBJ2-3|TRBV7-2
CASSSRLAGATDTQYF
TGTGCCAGCAGCTCGCGACTAGCGGGAGCCACAGATACGCAGTATTTT
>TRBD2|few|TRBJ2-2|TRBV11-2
CASNRGLAGRGGELFF
TGTGCCAGCAACAGGGGACTAGCGGGACGTGGGGGGGAGCTGTTTTTT
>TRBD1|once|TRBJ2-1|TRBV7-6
CASSNGTGGFHEQFF
TGTGCCAGCAGTAACGGGACAGGGGGGTTCCATGAGCAGTTCTTC
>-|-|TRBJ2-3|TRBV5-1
CASSGGDSTDTQYF
TGCGCCAGCAGCGGCGGGGACAGCACAGATACGCAGTATTTT
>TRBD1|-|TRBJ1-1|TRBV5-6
CASNRIDRATEAFF
TGTGCCAGCAACCGAATCGACAGGGCGACTGAAGCTTTCTTT
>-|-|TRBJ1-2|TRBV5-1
CASSSAGNYGYTF
TGCGCCAGCAGCTCAGCGGGGAACTATGGCTACACCTTC
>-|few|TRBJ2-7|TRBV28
CASSKIGYEQYF
TGTGCCAGCAGTAAGATCGGTTACGAGCAGTACTTC
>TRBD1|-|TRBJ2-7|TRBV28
CASSLLRPGQGPYEQYF
TGTGCCAGCAGTTTATTGCGACCGGGACAGGGCCCCTACGAGCAGTACTTC
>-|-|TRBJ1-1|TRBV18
CASSPLTGILDTEAFF
TGTGCCAGCTCACCACTAACAGGGATTTTGGACACTGAAGCTTTCTTT
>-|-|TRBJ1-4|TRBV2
CASSPSLVGANEKLFF
TGTGCCAGCAGCCCAAGTCTAGTTGGAGCTAATGAAAAACTGTTTTTT
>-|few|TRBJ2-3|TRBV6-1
CASSDLGDNTDTQYF
TGTGCCAGCAGTGACCTGGGAGACAACACAGATACGCAGTATTTT
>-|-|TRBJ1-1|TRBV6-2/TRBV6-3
CASSYSVSLRTEAFF
TGTGCCAGCAGTTACTCGGTTTCATTGAGGACTGAAGCTTTCTTT
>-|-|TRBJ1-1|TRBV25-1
CASRPNAITEAFF
TGTGCCAGCAGGCCTAACGCAATCACTGAAGCTTTCTTT
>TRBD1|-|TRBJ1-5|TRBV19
CASRTGFQPQHF
TGTGCCAGTAGGACAGGGTTTCAGCCCCAGCATTTT
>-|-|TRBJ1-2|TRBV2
CASSEALLLTEDNYGYTF
TGTGCCAGCAGTGAAGCGCTTCTGTTGACAGAAGATAACTATGGCTACACCTTC
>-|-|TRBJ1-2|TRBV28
CASSLRPYYRDGYTF
TGTGCCAGCAGTTTACGCCCTTACTACAGGGACGGCTACACCTTC
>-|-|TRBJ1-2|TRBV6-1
CASSEDIRLYGYTF
TGTGCCAGCAGTGAAGACATCAGACTCTATGGCTACACCTTC
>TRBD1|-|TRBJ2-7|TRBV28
CASVRGGTGNYEQYF
TGTGCCAGCGTCAGGGGAGGGACAGGGAACTACGAGCAGTACTTC
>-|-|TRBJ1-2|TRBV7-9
CASSLGGIFYGYTF
TGTGCCAGCAGCTTAGGCGGGATTTTCTATGGCTACACCTTC
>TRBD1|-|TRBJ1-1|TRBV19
CASSRPWDRMNTEAFF
TGTGCCAGTAGTAGGCCTTGGGACAGGATGAACACTGAAGCTTTCTTT
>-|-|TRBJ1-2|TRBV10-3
CAISGTDYGYTF
TGTGCCATCAGTGGAACGGACTATGGCTACACCTTC
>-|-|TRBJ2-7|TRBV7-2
CASSFGPSDEQYF
TGTGCCAGCAGCTTTGGGCCGTCGGACGAGCAGTACTTC
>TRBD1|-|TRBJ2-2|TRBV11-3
CASSLDRGPDTGELFF
TGTGCCAGCAGCTTAGACAGGGGGCCGGACACCGGGGAGCTGTTTTTT
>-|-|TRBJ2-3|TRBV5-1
CASTTGWTDTQYF
TGCGCCAGCACGACAGGATGGACAGATACGCAGTATTTT
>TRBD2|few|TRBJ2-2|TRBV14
CASSQPGLAGDTGELFF
TGTGCCAGCAGCCAGCCTGGTCTAGCGGGAGACACCGGGGAGCTGTTTTTT
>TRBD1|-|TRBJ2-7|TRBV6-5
CASMPGQLGVEQYF
TGTGCCAGCATGCCGGGACAGCTAGGTGTGGAGCAGTACTTC
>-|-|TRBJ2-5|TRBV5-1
CASSLGRARQETQYF
TGCGCCAGCAGCTTGGGGAGGGCTCGGCAAGAGACCCAGTACTTC
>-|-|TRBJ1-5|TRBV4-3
CASSLRQGQPQHF
TGCGCCAGCAGCCTTAGACAAGGTCAGCCCCAGCATTTT